This T cell receptor (beta chain) was sequenced for a study of blood T cell repertoires in COVID-19 (dated by TCRdb to about 2020). In the study overall: Collaborator samples came from the United States, Italy and Spain and covered acute and convalescent phases of COVID-19. The dataset comprised deeply sampled blood TCRbeta repertoires from subjects exposed to, actively infected with, or recovered from COVID-19. The prospective study material was composed of cDNA or gDNA derived from T cells, B-cell-depleted T cells, or PBMCs. The sample metadata nearly always contained a de-identified subject ID, COVID-19 status, age in years and sex. Samples came from the ongoing ImmuneRACE study (first 160 participants) plus 1,254 subjects from 6 global collaborators. A freely available public database, intended as a resource for researchers studying the immune response to SARS-CoV-2, is where the repertoires were released. Where available, HLA class I and class II types were obtained from metadata supplied by the sample provider rather than from assay-based typing.

Collaborating institutions collected whole blood in K2EDTA tubes following their own protocols. For TCRbeta analysis, collaborators shipped samples in one of three forms: frozen whole blood, isolated PBMCs, or DNA extracted from either of those sample types. Study-wide findings and limitations: Clinical and demographic metadata were provided uncurated, with the amount varying by source and participant.

V and J are truncated by 4 bases and 8 bases respectively, leaving an intervening sequence of 20 bases. The CDR3, from cysteine to phenylalanine, totals 15 residues. This entry keeps only the CDR3 DNA: 45 bases, framed from base 1. The germline V gene sets CDR1 to SNHLY and CDR2 to FYNNEI. To note about this clone: Its antigen is still unknown. No much larger clonotype is one base removed from it; base qualities were not supplied.

TCRbeta CDR3 regions were amplified from genomic DNA by means of the immunoSEQ Assay, a bias-controlled multiplex PCR. On the study's bioinformatics: The number of nucleated cells in each sample was estimated from the amplification of reference gene primers within the assay. Sequence reads were collapsed and filtered to measure the absolute abundance of every unique TCRbeta CDR3 rearrangement. Productive Simpson clonality was computed per sample as the square root of Simpson's diversity index over productive rearrangements. TCRdb's version of the immuneACCESS table is confined to in-frame rearrangements and falls short of the full clone set. An unresolved V gene accounts for under half of the shortfall where checked; the remainder is of unknown origin. V and J calls and clone size are as listed in that table; D and trimming were resolved from the DNA. This sample has tens of thousands of clones in its table, and around 83% of those were observed once. Of the sample, around 15% falls within the top ten clones.

Recombination joined TRBV2 with TRBJ1-1; TRBD1 is a weak D gene call, 5 bases matching. Material: peripheral blood. The receptor's source is a human donor in a cohort sampled during active COVID-19. CDR3 loop: CASSGYTSGTGEAFF. The DNA is as follows: TGTGCCAGCAGTGGCTATACTTCCGGGACTGGCGAAGCTTTCTTT.